This entry describes one T cell receptor beta chain. Measured with immunoSEQ multiplex PCR; TCRdb has only the in-frame clones, and not every one. The sample holds fewer than 20,000 clones, approximately 80% seen once. The data were taken from a study of technical replicates of blood from a handful of donors. Unmatched junction bases numbered 5, after V lost 5 bases and J lost 1 base. The CDR3 contains 14 residues. Germline lookup yields CDR1 SGHTA and CDR2 FQGNSA. The sequence derives from a human donor in good health. Some clones in this sample may be carry-over from other donors' samples. The sample was PBMCs. V gene TRBV7-2 combines with J gene TRBJ2-7, with 7 bases identical to TRBD1. As DNA, the CDR3 is TGTGCCAGCAGCCCCCGGGACAGATCCTACGAGCAGTACTTC. Translation: CASSPRDRSYEQYF.